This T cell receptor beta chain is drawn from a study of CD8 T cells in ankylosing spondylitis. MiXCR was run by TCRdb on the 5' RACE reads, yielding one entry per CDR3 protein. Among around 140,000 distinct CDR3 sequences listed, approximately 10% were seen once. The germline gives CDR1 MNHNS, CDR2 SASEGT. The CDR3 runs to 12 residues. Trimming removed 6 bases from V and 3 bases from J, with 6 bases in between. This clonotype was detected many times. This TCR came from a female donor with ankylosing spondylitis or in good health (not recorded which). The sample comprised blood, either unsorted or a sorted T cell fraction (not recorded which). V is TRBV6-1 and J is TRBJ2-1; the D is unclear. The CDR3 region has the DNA TGTGCCAGCAGGCCCGACTACAATGAGCAGTTCTTC. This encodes CASRPDYNEQFF.